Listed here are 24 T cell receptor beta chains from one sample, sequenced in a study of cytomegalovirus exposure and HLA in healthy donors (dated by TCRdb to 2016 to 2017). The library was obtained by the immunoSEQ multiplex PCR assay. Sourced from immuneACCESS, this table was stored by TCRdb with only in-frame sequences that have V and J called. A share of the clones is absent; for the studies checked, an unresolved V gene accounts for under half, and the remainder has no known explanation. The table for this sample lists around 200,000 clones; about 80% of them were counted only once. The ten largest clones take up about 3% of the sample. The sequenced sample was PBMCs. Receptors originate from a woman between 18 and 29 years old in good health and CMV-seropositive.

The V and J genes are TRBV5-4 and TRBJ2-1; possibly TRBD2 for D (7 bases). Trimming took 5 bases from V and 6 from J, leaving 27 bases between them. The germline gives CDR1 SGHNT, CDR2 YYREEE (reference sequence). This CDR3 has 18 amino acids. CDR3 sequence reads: CASRNGGSGRGKLNEQFF. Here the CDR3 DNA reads TGTGCCAGCAGAAACGGGGGGTCGGGCAGGGGAAAACTCAATGAGCAGTTCTTC.

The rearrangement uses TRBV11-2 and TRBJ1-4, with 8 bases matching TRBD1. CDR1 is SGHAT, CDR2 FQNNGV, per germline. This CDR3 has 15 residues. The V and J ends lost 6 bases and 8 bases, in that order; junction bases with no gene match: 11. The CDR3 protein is CASSQRQGLREKLFF. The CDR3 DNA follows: TGTGCCAGCAGTCAACGACAGGGGTTAAGGGAAAAACTGTTTTTT.

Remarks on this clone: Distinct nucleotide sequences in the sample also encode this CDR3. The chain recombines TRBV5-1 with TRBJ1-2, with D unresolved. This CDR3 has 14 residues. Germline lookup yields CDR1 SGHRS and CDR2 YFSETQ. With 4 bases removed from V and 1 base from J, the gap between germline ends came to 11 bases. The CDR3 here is CASSLDGLNYGYTF. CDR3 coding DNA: TGCGCCAGCAGCCTGGACGGACTTAACTATGGCTACACCTTC.

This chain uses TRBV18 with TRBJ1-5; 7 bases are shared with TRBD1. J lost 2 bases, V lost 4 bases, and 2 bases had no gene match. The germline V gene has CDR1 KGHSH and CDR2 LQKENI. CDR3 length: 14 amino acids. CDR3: CASSQGAGNQPQHF. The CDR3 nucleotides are TGTGCCAGCTCACAGGGGGCGGGCAATCAGCCCCAGCATTTT.

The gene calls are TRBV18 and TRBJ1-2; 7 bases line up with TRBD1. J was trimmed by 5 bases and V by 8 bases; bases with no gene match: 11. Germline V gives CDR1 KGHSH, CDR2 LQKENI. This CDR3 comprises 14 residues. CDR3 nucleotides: TGTGCCAGCGCCGGACAGGCGGAAGGTTATGGCTACACCTTC. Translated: CASAGQAEGYGYTF.

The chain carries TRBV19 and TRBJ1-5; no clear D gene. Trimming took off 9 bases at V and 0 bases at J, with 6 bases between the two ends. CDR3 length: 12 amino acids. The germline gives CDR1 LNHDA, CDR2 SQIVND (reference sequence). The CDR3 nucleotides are TGTGCCAGCCACAGTAGCAATCAGCCCCAGCATTTT. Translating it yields CASHSSNQPQHF.

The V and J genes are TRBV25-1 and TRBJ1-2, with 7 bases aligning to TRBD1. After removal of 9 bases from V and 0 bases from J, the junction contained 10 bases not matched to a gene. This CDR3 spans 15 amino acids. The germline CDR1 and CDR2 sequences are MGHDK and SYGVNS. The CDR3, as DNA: TGTGCCAGTTGGGACAGCAAAGGTTCTAACTATGGCTACACCTTC. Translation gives CASWDSKGSNYGYTF.

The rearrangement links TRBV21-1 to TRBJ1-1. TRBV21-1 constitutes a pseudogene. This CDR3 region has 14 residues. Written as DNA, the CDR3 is TGTGCCAGCAGCAAAGGGGAGTCGGACACTGAAGCTTTCTTT. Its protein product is CASSKGESDTEAFF.

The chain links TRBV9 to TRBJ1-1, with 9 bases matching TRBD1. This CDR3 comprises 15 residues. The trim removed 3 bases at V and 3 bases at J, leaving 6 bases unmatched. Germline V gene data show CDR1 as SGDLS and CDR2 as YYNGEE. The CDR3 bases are TGTGCCAGCAGCGCTACGACAGGGGGGTACACTGAAGCTTTCTTT. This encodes CASSATTGGYTEAFF.

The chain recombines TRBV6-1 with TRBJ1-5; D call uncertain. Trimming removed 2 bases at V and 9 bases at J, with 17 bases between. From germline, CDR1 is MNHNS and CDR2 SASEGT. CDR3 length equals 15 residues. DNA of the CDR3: TGTGCCAGCAGTGAACCTCCCGACGGGATCAGGCCCCAGCATTTT. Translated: CASSEPPDGIRPQHF.

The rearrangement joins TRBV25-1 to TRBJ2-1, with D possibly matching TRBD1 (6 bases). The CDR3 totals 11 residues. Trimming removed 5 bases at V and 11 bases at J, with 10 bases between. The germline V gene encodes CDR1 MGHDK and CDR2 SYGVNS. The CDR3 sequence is CASSQTGQQFF. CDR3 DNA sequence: TGTGCCAGCAGTCAGACAGGTCAGCAGTTCTTC.

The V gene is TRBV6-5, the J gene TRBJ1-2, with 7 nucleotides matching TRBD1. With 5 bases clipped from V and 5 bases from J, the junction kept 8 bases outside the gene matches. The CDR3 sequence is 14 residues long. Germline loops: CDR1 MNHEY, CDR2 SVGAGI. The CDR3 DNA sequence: TGTGCCAGCAGTCCCCAGACAGGGAAATATGGCTACACCTTC. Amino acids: CASSPQTGKYGYTF.

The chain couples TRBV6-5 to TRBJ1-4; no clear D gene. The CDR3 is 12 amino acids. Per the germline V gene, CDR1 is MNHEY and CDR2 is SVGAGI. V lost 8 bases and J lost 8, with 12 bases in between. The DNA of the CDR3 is TGTGCCAGCCGCGGGCCGGGGGAAAAACTGTTTTTT. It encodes CASRGPGEKLFF.

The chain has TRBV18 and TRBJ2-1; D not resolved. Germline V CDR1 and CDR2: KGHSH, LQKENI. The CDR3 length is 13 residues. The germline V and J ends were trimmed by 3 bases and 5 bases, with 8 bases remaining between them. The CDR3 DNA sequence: TGTGCCAGCTCACCTGGGCTTAACAATGAGCAGTTCTTC. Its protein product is CASSPGLNNEQFF.

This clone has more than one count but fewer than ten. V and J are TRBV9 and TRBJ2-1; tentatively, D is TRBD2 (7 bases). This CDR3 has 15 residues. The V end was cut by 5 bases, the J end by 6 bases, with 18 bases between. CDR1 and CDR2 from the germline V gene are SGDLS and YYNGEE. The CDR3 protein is CASSPGGADTNEQFF. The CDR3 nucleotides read TGTGCCAGCAGTCCTGGGGGGGCAGATACCAATGAGCAGTTCTTC.

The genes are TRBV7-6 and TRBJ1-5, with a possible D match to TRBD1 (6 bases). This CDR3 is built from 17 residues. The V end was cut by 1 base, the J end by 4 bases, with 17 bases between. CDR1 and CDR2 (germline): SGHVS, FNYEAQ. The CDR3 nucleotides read TGTGCCAGCAGCTTAGGGTCCCGGGACACGACGAATCAGCCCCAGCATTTT. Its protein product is CASSLGSRDTTNQPQHF.

CDR3 DNA sequence: TGTGCCAGCAGTGGGACAGGGTTCCCCTACGAGCAGTACTTC. Its translation: CASSGTGFPYEQYF. The chain employs TRBV6-1 and TRBJ2-7; 8 nucleotides align to TRBD1. The CDR3 spans 14 residues. V dropped 4 bases and J dropped 2; count of bases not matched to a gene: 4. Germline CDR1 is MNHNS and CDR2 is SASEGT.

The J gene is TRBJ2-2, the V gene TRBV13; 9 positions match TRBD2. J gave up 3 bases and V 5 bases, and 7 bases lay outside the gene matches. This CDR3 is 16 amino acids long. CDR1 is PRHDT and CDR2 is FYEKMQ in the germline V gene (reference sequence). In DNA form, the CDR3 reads TGTGCCAGCAGCGGGGTTAGCGGGGGCGACACCGGGGAGCTGTTTTTT. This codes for CASSGVSGGDTGELFF.

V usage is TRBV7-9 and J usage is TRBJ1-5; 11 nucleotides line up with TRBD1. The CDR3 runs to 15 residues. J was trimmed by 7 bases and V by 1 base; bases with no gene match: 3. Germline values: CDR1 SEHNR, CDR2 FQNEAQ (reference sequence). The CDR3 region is CASSLGTGGGQPQHF. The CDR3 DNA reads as TGTGCCAGCAGCTTAGGGACAGGGGGCGGGCAGCCCCAGCATTTT.

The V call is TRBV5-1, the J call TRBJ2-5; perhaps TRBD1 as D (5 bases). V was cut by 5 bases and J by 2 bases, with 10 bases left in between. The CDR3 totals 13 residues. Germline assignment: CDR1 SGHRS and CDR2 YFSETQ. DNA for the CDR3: TGCGCCAGCAGGGCAAACAGGCAAGAGACCCAGTACTTC. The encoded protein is CASRANRQETQYF.

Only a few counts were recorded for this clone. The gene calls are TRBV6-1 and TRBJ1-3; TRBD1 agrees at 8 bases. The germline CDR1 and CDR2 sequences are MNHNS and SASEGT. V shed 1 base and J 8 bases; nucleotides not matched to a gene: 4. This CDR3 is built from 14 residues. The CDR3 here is CASSEGQGRDTIYF. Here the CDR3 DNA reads TGTGCCAGCAGTGAAGGACAGGGGCGGGACACCATATATTTT.

CDR3 DNA sequence: TGTGCCAGCAGCTTCAGAGCGGGGGGGCCAGATACGCAGTATTTT. Encoded protein: CASSFRAGGPDTQYF. This chain links TRBV7-3 with TRBJ2-3; TRBD2 matches 10 bases. Germline V CDR1 and CDR2: SGHTA, FQGTGA. V gave up 3 bases and J gave up 4 bases; unmatched junction bases: 4. This CDR3 is built from 15 residues.

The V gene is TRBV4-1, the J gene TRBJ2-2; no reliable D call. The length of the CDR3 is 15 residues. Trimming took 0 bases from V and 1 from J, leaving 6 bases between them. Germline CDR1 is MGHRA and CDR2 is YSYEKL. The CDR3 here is CASSQEGRNTGELFF. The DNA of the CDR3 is TGCGCCAGCAGCCAAGAGGGCAGGAACACCGGGGAGCTGTTTTTT.

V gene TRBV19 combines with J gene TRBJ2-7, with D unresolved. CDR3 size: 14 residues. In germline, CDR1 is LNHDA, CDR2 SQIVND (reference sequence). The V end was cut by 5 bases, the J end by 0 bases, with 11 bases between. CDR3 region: CASSYAESSYEQYF. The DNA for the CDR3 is TGTGCCAGTAGTTACGCAGAAAGCTCCTACGAGCAGTACTTC.